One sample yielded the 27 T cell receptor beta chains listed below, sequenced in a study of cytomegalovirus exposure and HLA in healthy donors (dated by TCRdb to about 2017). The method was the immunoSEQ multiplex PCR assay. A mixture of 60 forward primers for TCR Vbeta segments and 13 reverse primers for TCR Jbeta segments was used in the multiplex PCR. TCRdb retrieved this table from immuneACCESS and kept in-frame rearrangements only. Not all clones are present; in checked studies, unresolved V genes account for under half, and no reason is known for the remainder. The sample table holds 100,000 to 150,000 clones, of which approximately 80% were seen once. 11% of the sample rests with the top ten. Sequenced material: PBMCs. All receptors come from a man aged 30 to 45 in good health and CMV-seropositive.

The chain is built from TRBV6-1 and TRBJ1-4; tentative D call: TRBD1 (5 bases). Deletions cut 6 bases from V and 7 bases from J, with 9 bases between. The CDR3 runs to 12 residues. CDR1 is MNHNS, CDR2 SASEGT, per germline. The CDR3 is CASRLRVEKLFF. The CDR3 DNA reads TGTGCCAGCAGGCTCAGGGTTGAAAAACTGTTTTTT.

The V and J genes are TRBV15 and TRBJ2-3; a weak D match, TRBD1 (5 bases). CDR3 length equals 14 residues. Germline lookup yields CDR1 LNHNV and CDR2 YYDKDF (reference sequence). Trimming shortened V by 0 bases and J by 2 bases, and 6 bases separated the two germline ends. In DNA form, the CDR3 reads TGTGCCACCAGCAGAGACAGGGCCACAGATACGCAGTATTTT. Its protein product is CATSRDRATDTQYF. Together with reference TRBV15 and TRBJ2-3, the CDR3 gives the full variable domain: DAMVIQNPRYQVTQFGKPVTLSCSQTLNHNVMYWYQQKSSQAPKLLFHYYDKDFNNEADTPDNFQSRRPNTSFCFLDIRSPGLGDTAMYLCATSRDRATDTQYFGPGTRLTVL.

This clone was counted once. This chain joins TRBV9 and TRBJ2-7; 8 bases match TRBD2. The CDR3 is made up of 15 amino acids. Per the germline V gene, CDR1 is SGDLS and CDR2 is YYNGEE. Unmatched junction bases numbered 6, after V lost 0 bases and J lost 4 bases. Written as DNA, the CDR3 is TGTGCCAGCAGCGTAGATCCAGCGGGGGATTACGAGCAGTACTTC. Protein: CASSVDPAGDYEQYF.

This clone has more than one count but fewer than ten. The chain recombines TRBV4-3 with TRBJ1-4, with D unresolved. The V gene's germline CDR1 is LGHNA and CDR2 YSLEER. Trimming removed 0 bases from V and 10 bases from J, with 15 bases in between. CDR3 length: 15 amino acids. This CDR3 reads CASSQEVPQSRKLFF. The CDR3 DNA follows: TGCGCCAGCAGCCAAGAAGTACCACAGTCTCGAAAACTGTTTTTT.

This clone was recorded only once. DNA of the CDR3: TGTGCCAGCAGTTTCACCAGGGGTATGACCGGGGAGCTGTTTTTT. Translation: CASSFTRGMTGELFF. V and J are TRBV27 and TRBJ2-2, with D possibly being TRBD1 (6 bases). Per germline, CDR1 MNHEY and CDR2 SMNVEV (reference sequence). V lost 3 bases and J 5 bases, leaving 13 bases between the germline ends. This CDR3 region has 15 residues.

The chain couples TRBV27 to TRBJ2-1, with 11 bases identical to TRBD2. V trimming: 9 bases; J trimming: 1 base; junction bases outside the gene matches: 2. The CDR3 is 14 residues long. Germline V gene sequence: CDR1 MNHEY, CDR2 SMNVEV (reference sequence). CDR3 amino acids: CASGTSGSYNEQFF. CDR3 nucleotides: TGTGCCAGTGGGACTAGCGGATCCTACAATGAGCAGTTCTTC.

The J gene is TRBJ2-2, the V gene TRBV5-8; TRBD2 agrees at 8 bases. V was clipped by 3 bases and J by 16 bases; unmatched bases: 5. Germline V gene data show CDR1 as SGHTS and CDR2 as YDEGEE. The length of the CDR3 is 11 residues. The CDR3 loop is CASSWIAGQFF. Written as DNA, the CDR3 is TGTGCCAGCAGCTGGATAGCGGGACAGTTTTTT.

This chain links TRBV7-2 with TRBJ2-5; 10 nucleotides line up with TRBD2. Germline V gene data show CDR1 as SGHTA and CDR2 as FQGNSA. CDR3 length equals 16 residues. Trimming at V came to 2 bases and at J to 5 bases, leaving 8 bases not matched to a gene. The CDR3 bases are TGTGCCAGCAGCTTAATGTCTAGCGGGAGAGGGGAGACCCAGTACTTC. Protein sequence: CASSLMSSGRGETQYF.

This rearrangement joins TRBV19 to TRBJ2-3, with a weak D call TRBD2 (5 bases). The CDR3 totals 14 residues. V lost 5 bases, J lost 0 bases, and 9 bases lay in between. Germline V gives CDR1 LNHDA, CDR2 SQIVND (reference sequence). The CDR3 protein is CASSPGWSTDTQYF. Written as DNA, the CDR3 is TGTGCCAGTAGTCCGGGGTGGAGCACAGATACGCAGTATTTT. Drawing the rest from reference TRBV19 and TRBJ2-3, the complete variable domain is DGGITQSPKYLFRKEGQNVTLSCEQNLNHDAMYWYRQDPGQGLRLIYYSQIVNDFQKGDIAEGYSVSREKKESFPLTVTSAQKNPTAFYLCASSPGWSTDTQYFGPGTRLTVL.

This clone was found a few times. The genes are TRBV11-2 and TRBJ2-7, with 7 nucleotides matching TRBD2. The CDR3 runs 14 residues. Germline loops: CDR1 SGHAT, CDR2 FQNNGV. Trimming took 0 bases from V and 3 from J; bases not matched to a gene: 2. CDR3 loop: CASSLERTSYEQYF. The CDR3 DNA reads TGTGCCAGCAGCTTAGAACGGACTAGCTACGAGCAGTACTTC.

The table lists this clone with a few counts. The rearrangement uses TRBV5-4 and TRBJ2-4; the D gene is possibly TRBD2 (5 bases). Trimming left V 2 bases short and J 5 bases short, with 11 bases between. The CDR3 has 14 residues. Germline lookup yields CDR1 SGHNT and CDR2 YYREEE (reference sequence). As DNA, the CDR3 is TGTGCCAGCAGCTTTTCGGGGTCCCAAAACATTCAGTACTTC. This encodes CASSFSGSQNIQYF.

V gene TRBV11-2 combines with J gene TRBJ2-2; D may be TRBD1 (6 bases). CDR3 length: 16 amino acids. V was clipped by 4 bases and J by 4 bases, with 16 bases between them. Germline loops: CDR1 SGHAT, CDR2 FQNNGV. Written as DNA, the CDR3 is TGTGCCAGCAGCTCCACGAGGGGCAGGGGCACCGGGGAGCTGTTTTTT. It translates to CASSSTRGRGTGELFF. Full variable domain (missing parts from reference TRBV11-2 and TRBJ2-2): EAGVAQSPRYKIIEKRQSVAFWCNPISGHATLYWYQQILGQGPKLLIQFQNNGVVDDSQLPKDRFSAERLKGVDSTLKIQPAKLEDSAVYLCASSSTRGRGTGELFFGEGSRLTVL.

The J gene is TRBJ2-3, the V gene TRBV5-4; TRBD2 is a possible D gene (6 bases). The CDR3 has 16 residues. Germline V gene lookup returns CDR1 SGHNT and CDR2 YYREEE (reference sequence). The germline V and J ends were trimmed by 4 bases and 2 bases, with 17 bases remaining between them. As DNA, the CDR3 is TGTGCCAGCAGCCCGGGGGAGGCCACCTTCACAGATACGCAGTATTTT. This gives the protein CASSPGEATFTDTQYF. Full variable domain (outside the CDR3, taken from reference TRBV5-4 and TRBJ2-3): ETGVTQSPTHLIKTRGQQVTLRCSSQSGHNTVSWYQQALGQGPQFIFQYYREEENGRGNFPPRFSGLQFPNYSSELNVNALELDDSALYLCASSPGEATFTDTQYFGPGTRLTVL.

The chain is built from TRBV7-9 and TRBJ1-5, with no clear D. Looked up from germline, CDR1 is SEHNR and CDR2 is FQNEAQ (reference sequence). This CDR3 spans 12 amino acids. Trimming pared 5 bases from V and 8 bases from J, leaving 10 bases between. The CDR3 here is CASSEGSKPQHF. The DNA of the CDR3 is TGTGCCAGCAGCGAGGGATCTAAGCCCCAGCATTTT.

The CDR3 nucleotides are TGCGCCAGCAGCTCGGTAGCGGGAGGGCTAGGCGAGCAGTACTTC. Translation gives CASSSVAGGLGEQYF. The rearrangement joins TRBV5-1 to TRBJ2-7, with 11 bases that match TRBD2. Germline CDR1 SGHRS, CDR2 YFSETQ. J lost 6 bases, V lost 3 bases, and 8 bases had no gene match. The CDR3 totals 15 residues.

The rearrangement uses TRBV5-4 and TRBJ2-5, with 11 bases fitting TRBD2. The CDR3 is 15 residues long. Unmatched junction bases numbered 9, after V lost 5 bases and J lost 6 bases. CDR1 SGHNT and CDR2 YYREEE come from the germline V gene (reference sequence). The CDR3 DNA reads TGTGCCAGCAGTTTAGCGGGAGGGCCGTTAAAGACCCAGTACTTC. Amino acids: CASSLAGGPLKTQYF.

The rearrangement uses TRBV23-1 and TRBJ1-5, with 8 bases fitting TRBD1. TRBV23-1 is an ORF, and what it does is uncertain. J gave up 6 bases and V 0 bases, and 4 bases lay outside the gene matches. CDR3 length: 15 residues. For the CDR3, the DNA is TGCGCCAGCAGTCAATCCCCAGGGGGCTCTCAGCCCCAGCATTTT. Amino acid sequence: CASSQSPGGSQPQHF.

Here the CDR3 DNA reads TGTGCCAGCACCGCAGGGTCTGAGACCCAGTACTTC. Translating it yields CASTAGSETQYF. V is TRBV2 and J is TRBJ2-5; perhaps TRBD1 as D (5 bases). This CDR3 is 12 amino acids long. V lost 7 bases and J 5 bases, leaving 11 bases between the germline ends. Germline CDR1 reads SNHLY; CDR2 reads FYNNEI.

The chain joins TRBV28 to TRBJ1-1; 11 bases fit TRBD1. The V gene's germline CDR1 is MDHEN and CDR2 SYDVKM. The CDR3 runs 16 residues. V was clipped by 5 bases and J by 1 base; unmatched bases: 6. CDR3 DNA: TGTGCCAGCAGTCCTCGGGACAGGGGGTGGAACACTGAAGCTTTCTTT. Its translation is CASSPRDRGWNTEAFF.

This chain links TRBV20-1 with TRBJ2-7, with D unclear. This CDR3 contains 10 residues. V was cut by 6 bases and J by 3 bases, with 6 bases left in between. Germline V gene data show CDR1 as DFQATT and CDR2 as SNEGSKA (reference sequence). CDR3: CSAPVYEQYF. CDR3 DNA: TGCAGTGCCCCAGTCTACGAGCAGTACTTC.

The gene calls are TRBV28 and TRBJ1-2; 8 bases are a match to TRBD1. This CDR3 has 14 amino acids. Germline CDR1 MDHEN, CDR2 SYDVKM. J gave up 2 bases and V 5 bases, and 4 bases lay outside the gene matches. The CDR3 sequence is CASSTTGENYGYTF. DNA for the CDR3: TGTGCCAGCAGTACGACAGGGGAGAACTATGGCTACACCTTC.

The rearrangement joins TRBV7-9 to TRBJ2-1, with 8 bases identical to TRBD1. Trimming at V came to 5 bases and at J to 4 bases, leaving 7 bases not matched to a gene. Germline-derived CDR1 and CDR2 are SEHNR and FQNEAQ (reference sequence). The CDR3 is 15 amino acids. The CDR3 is CASSVGQGQYNEQFF. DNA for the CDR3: TGTGCCAGCAGCGTCGGACAGGGTCAGTACAATGAGCAGTTCTTC.

DNA for the CDR3: TGTGCCAGCAGCGTAAGGGGGCTCGAGCAGTACTTC. It translates to CASSVRGLEQYF. This sequence joins TRBV5-6 and TRBJ2-5; 7 bases align to TRBD1. The J call may be mistaken, given a closer DNA end match to TRBJ2-7. This CDR3 region has 12 residues. CDR1 is SGHDT, CDR2 YYEEEE, per germline.

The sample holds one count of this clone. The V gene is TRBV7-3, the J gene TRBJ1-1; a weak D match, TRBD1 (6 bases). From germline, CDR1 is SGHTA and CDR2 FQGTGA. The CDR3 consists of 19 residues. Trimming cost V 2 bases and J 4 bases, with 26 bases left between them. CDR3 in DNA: TGTGCCAGCAGCTTATATTCGGGGGGGGCAGGGTCCGCAAGCACTGAAGCTTTCTTT. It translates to CASSLYSGGAGSASTEAFF. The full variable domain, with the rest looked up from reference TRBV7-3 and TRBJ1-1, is GAGVSQTPSNKVTEKGKYVELRCDPISGHTALYWYRQSLGQGPEFLIYFQGTGAADDSGLPNDRFFAVRPEGSVSTLKIQRTERGDSAVYLCASSLYSGGAGSASTEAFFGQGTRLTVV.

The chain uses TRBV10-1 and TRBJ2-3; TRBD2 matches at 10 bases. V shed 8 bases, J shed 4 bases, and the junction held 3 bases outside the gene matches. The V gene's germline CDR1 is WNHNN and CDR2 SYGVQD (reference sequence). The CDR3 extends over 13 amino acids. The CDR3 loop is CASSSGRADTQYF. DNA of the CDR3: TGCGCCAGCTCTAGCGGGAGAGCAGATACGCAGTATTTT.

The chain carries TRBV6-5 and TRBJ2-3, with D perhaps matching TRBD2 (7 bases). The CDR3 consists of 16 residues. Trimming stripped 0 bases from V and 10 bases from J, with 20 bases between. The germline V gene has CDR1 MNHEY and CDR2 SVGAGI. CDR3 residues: CASSYSARGIGGPQYF. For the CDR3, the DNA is TGTGCCAGCAGTTACTCCGCGCGGGGGATCGGGGGCCCGCAGTATTTT.

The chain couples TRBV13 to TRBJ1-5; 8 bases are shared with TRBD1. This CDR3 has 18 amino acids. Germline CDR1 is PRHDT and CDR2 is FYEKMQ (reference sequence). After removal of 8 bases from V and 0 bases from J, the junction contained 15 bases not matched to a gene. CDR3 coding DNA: TGTGCCAGCCAAATTAAAGGGGCGGACAGGGATAGCAATCAGCCCCAGCATTTT. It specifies CASQIKGADRDSNQPQHF.